The 10 T cell receptor beta chains listed next were all sequenced from one sample in a study of shared T cell receptors in the human thymus. Assay: immunoSEQ multiplex PCR; the TCRdb copy retains only in-frame clones and omits some. This table has approximately 490,000 clones, approximately 80% appearing once. This sample also belongs to another study, concerning human thymus T cells.

The sample was thymocytes. The receptors shown here come from a boy less than two years old with a congenital heart defect.

J is TRBJ2-5 and V is TRBV6-5; D is unresolved. V was clipped by 6 bases and J by 8 bases, with 19 bases between them. The CDR3 is made up of 14 amino acids. The V gene's germline CDR1 is MNHEY and CDR2 SVGAGI. The CDR3 region has the DNA TGTGCCAGCAGCCCGACGTCCCTACTAACAACCCAGTACTTC. Translated, it gives CASSPTSLLTTQYF.

The chain links TRBV5-1 to TRBJ2-5, with 8 nucleotides matching TRBD2. Looked up from germline, CDR1 is SGHRS and CDR2 is YFSETQ. The CDR3 has 15 residues. The V and J ends lost 4 bases and 2 bases, in that order; junction bases with no gene match: 7. Written as DNA, the CDR3 is TGCGCCAGCAGCCCGGGGGGGGACGGACAAGAGACCCAGTACTTC. Translating it yields CASSPGGDGQETQYF.

This chain connects TRBV25-1 to TRBJ2-3; 11 nucleotides align to TRBD1. The V segment lost 0 bases and the J segment 3 bases; nucleotides outside the gene matches: 5. This CDR3 has 17 amino acids. The germline V gene encodes CDR1 MGHDK and CDR2 SYGVNS. Here the CDR3 reads CASSEYRGDRGTDTQYF. The CDR3 DNA is TGTGCCAGCAGTGAATATCGGGGGGACAGGGGGACAGATACGCAGTATTTT.

The chain uses TRBV6-5 and TRBJ2-1; 10 bases map to TRBD1. V gave up 6 bases and J gave up 8 bases; unmatched junction bases: 10. CDR3 length: 15 amino acids. Germline CDR1 is MNHEY and CDR2 is SVGAGI. The CDR3: CASSIRQGAGHEQFF. The CDR3 region has the DNA TGTGCCAGCAGCATTCGACAGGGGGCCGGTCATGAGCAGTTCTTC.

V gene TRBV11-2 combines with J gene TRBJ2-7; weak D call: TRBD1 (5 bases). The germline CDR1 and CDR2 sequences are SGHAT and FQNNGV. V was shortened by 5 bases and J by 1 base, with 15 bases between the two germline ends. The CDR3 totals 15 residues. The CDR3, as DNA: TGTGCCAGCAGCCTACCCCCAGACAGTTCCTACGAGCAGTACTTC. The encoded protein is CASSLPPDSSYEQYF.

This clone occurred once. This rearrangement joins TRBV4-2 to TRBJ1-1; maybe TRBD1 (5 bases). CDR3 length: 14 amino acids. V shed 4 bases and J shed 5 bases, with 14 bases lying between them. Germline CDR1 reads LGHNA; CDR2 reads YNFKEQ. CDR3 nucleotide sequence: TGTGCCAGCAGCCCCAGCGCAGGGCATACTGAAGCTTTCTTT. Residues: CASSPSAGHTEAFF.

The genes are TRBV28 and TRBJ2-7; 8 bases are a match to TRBD2. CDR3 length equals 14 residues. V was pared by 7 bases and J by 9 bases, with 14 bases of the junction left unmatched. CDR1 is MDHEN and CDR2 is SYDVKM in the germline V gene. The CDR3: CASNSREGRPGQYF. For the CDR3, the DNA is TGTGCCAGCAACTCTCGGGAGGGCAGACCGGGGCAGTACTTC.

J is TRBJ2-3 and V is TRBV6-1; 7 bases are shared with TRBD2. This CDR3 is 15 amino acids long. Germline V lookup: CDR1 MNHNS, CDR2 SASEGT. Unmatched junction bases numbered 12, after V lost 8 bases and J lost 4 bases. Here the CDR3 DNA reads TGTGCCAGCGGGAGGGGCGGGAGTGTGGCAGATACGCAGTATTTT. The encoded protein is CASGRGGSVADTQYF.

This clone appeared a single time. CDR3 sequence (DNA): TGTGCCAGCAGTAAGAGGTCCTTTCCTGGCGGGATGGGCACAGATACGCAGTATTTT. Translating gives CASSKRSFPGGMGTDTQYF. The V and J genes are TRBV27 and TRBJ2-3; maybe TRBD2 (6 bases). Germline V gives CDR1 MNHEY, CDR2 SMNVEV (reference sequence). The CDR3 length is 19 residues. Trimming cost V 5 bases and J 1 base, with 25 bases left between them.

This clone was picked up a small number of times. This chain connects TRBV6-1 to TRBJ2-5; weak D call: TRBD1 (5 bases). V dropped 4 bases and J dropped 5 bases, with 23 bases sitting between them. The CDR3 is 17 residues long. Germline CDR1 MNHNS, CDR2 SASEGT. CDR3 sequence (DNA): TGTGCCAGCAGTGGCCATGCCCTTGGGGCAGGTAGGGAGACCCAGTACTTC. Translated: CASSGHALGAGRETQYF.